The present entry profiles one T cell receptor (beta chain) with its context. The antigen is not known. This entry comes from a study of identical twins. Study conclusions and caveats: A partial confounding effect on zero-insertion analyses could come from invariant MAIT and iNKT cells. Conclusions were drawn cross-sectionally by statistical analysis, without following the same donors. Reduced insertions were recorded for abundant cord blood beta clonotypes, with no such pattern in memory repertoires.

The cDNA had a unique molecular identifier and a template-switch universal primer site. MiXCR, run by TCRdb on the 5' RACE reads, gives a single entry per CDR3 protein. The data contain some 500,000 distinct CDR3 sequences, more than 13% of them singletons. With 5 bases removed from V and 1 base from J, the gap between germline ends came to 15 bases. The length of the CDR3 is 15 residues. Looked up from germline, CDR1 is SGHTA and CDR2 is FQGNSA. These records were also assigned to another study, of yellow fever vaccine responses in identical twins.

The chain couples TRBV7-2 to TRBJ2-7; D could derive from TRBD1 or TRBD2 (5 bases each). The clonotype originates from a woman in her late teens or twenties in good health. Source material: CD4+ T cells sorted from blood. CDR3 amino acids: CASSRFRDASYEQYF. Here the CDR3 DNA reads TGTGCCAGCAGCAGGTTTCGGGACGCTTCCTACGAGCAGTACTTC.